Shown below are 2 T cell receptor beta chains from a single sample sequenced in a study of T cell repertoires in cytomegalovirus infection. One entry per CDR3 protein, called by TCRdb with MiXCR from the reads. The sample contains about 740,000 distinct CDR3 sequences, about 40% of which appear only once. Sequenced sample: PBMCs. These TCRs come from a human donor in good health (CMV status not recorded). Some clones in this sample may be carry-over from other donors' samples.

The CDR3 here is CASSFVMSYEQYF. In nucleotides, the CDR3 is TGTGCCAGCAGTTTTGTGATGTCCTACGAGCAGTACTTC. The J gene is TRBJ2-7, the V gene TRBV28; D not certain. Per germline, CDR1 MDHEN and CDR2 SYDVKM. V lost 3 bases to trimming and J lost 1 base, with 7 bases between them. The CDR3 spans 13 residues.

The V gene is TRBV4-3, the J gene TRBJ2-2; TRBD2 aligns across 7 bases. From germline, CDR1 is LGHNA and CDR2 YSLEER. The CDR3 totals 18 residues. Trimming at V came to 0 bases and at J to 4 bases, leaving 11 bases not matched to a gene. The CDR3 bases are TGCGCCAGCAGCCAAGAAAAAGGACTAGTGAAGGGCACCGGGGAGCTGTTTTTT. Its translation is CASSQEKGLVKGTGELFF.